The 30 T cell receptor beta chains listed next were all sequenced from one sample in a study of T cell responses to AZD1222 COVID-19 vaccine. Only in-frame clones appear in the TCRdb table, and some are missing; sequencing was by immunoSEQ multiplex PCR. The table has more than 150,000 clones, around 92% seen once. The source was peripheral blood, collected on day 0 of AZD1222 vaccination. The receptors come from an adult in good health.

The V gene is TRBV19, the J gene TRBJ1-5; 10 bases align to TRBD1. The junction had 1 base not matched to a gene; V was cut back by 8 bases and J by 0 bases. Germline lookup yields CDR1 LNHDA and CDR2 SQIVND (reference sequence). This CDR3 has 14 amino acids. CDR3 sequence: CASDRGLSNQPQHF. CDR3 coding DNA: TGTGCCAGTGACAGGGGGCTTAGCAATCAGCCCCAGCATTTT. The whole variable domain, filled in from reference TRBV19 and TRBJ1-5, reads DGGITQSPKYLFRKEGQNVTLSCEQNLNHDAMYWYRQDPGQGLRLIYYSQIVNDFQKGDIAEGYSVSREKKESFPLTVTSAQKNPTAFYLCASDRGLSNQPQHFGDGTRLSIL.

The CDR3 region is CASSGMRGFSGEKLFF. Here the CDR3 DNA reads TGTGCCAGCAGTGGAATGAGGGGATTTAGTGGCGAAAAACTGTTTTTT. This chain joins TRBV28 and TRBJ1-4; tentative D call: TRBD1 (5 bases). The germline gives CDR1 MDHEN, CDR2 SYDVKM. The CDR3 contains 16 residues. V lost 5 bases and J lost 8, with 21 bases in between. The entire variable domain, with the rest obtained from reference TRBV28 and TRBJ1-4, is as follows: DVKVTQSSRYLVKRTGEKVFLECVQDMDHENMFWYRQDPGLGLRLIYFSYDVKMKEKGDIPEGYSVSREKKERFSLILESASTNQTSMYLCASSGMRGFSGEKLFFGSGTQLSVL.

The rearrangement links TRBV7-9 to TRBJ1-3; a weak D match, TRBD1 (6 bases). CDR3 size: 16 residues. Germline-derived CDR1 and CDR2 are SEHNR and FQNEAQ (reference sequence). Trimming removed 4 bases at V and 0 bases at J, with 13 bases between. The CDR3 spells CASSSRTDFSGNTIYF. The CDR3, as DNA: TGTGCCAGCAGCTCAAGGACAGATTTCTCTGGAAACACCATATATTTT.

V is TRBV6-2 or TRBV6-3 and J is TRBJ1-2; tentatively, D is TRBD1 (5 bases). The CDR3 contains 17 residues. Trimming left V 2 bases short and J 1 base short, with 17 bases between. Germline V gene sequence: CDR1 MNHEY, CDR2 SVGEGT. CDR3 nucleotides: TGTGCCAGCAGTTACGAGGCAGGGAGTGGTATTAACTATGGCTACACCTTC. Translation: CASSYEAGSGINYGYTF.

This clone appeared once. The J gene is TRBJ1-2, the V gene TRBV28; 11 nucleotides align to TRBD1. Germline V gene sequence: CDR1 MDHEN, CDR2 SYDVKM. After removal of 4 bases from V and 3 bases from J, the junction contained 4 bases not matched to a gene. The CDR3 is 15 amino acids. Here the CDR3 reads CASSYGQGADYGYTF. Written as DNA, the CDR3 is TGTGCCAGCAGTTACGGACAGGGGGCTGACTATGGCTACACCTTC.

In nucleotides, the CDR3 is TGTGCCATCGGAGCGGGGGGCCGGGAGACCCAGTACTTC. This translates into CAIGAGGRETQYF. The chain recombines TRBV10-3 with TRBJ2-5; 9 bases agree with TRBD2. Germline V gene lookup returns CDR1 ENHRY and CDR2 SYGVKD. V dropped 8 bases and J dropped 5; count of bases not matched to a gene: 6. The CDR3 covers 13 residues.

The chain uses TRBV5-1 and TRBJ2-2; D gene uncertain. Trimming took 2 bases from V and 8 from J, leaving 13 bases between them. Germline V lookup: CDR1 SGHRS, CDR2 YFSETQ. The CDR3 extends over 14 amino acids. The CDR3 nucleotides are TGCGCCAGCAGCTTAGGAACGACCGGGGGGGAGCTGTTTTTT. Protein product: CASSLGTTGGELFF. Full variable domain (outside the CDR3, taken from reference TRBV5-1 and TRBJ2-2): KAGVTQTPRYLIKTRGQQVTLSCSPISGHRSVSWYQQTPGQGLQFLFEYFSETQRNKGNFPGRFSGRQFSNSRSEMNVSTLELGDSALYLCASSLGTTGGELFFGEGSRLTVL.

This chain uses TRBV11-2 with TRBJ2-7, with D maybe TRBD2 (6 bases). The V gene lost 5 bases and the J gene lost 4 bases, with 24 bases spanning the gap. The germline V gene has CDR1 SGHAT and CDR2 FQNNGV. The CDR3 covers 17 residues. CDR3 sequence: CASSLHPSVEGGYEQYF. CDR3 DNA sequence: TGTGCCAGCAGCCTCCACCCTAGCGTCGAGGGAGGTTACGAGCAGTACTTC.

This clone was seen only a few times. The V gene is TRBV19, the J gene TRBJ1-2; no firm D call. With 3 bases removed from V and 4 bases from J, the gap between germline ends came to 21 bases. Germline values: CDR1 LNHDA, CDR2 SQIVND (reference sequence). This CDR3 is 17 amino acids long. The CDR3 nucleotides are TGTGCCAGTAGTATTCCAACAATAGGGCGGAGCAGCTATGGCTACACCTTC. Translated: CASSIPTIGRSSYGYTF.

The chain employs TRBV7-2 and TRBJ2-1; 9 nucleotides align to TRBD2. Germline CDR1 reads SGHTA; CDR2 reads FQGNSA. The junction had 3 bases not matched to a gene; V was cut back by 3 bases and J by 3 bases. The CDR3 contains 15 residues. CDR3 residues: CASSFGGGGYNEQFF. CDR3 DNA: TGTGCCAGCAGCTTCGGCGGGGGGGGCTACAATGAGCAGTTCTTC.

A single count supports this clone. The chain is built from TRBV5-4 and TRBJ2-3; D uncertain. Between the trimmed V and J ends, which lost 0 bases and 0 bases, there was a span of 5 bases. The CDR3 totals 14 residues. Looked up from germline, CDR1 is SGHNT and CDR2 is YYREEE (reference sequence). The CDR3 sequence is CASSLEGSTDTQYF. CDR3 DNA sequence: TGTGCCAGCAGCTTGGAAGGGAGCACAGATACGCAGTATTTT.

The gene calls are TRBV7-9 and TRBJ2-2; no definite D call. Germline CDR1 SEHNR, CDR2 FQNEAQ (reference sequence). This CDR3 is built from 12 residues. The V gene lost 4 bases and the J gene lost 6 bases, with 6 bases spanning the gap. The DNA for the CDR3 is TGTGCCAGCAGCTCCCGGGCCGGGGAGCTGTTTTTT. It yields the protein CASSSRAGELFF.

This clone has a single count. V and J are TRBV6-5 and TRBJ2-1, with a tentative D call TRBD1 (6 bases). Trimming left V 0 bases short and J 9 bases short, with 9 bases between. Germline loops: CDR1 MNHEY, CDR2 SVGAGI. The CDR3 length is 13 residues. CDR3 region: CASSYSWTVEQFF. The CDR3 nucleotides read TGTGCCAGCAGTTACTCGTGGACAGTTGAGCAGTTCTTC.

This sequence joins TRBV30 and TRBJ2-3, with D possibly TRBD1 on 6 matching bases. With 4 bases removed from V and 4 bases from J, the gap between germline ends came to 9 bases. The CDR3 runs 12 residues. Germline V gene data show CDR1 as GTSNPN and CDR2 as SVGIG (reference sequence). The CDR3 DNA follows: TGTGCCTGGATGCCAGGGGCAGATACGCAGTATTTT. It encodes CAWMPGADTQYF.

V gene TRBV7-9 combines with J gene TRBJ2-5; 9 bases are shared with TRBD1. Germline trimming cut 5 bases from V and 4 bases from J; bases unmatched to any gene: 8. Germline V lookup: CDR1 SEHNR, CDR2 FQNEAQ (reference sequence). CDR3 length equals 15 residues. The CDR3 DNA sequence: TGTGCCAGCAGCCCCCGGGACAGGGAGAGAGAGACCCAGTACTTC. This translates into CASSPRDRERETQYF.

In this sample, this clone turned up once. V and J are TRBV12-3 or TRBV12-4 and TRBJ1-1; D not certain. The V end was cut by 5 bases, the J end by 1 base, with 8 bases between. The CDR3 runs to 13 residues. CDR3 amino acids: CASSPPGNTEAFF. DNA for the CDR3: TGTGCCAGCAGTCCCCCCGGGAACACTGAAGCTTTCTTT.

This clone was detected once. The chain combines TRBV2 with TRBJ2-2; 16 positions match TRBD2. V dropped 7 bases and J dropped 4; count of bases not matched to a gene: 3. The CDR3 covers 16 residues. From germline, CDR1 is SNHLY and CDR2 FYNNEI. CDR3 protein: CASKGLAGGGTGELFF. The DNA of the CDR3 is TGTGCCAGCAAGGGACTAGCGGGAGGGGGCACCGGGGAGCTGTTTTTT.

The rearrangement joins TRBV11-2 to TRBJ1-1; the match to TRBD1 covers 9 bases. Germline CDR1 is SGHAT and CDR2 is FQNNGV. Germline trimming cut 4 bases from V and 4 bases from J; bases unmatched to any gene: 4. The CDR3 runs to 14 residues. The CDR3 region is CASSSRTGVTEAFF. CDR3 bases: TGTGCCAGCAGCTCCCGGACAGGGGTCACTGAAGCTTTCTTT. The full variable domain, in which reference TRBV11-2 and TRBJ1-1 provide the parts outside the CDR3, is EAGVAQSPRYKIIEKRQSVAFWCNPISGHATLYWYQQILGQGPKLLIQFQNNGVVDDSQLPKDRFSAERLKGVDSTLKIQPAKLEDSAVYLCASSSRTGVTEAFFGQGTRLTVV.

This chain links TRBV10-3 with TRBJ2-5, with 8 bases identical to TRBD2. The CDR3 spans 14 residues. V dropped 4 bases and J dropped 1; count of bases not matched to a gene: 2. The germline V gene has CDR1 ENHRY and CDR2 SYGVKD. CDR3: CAISAREAQETQYF. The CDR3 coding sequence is TGTGCCATCAGTGCGCGGGAGGCCCAAGAGACCCAGTACTTC.

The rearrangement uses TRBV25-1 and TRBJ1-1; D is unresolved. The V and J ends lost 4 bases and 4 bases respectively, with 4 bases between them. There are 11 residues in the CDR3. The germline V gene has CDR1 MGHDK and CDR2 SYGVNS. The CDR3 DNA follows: TGTGCCAGCAGTGGGGTCACTGAAGCTTTCTTT. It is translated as CASSGVTEAFF. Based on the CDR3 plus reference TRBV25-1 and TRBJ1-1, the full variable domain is EADIYQTPRYLVIGTGKKITLECSQTMGHDKMYWYQQDPGMELHLIHYSYGVNSTEKGDLSSESTVSRIRTEHFPLTLESARPSHTSQYLCASSGVTEAFFGQGTRLTVV.

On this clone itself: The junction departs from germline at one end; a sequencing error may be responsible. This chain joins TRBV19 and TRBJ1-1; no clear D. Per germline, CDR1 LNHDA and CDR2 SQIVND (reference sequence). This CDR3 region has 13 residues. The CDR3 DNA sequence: TGTGCCAGTAGTGTCACAGTGAAAACTGAAGCTTTCTTT. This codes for CASSVTVKTEAFF. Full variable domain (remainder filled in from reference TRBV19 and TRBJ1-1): DGGITQSPKYLFRKEGQNVTLSCEQNLNHDAMYWYRQDPGQGLRLIYYSQIVNDFQKGDIAEGYSVSREKKESFPLTVTSAQKNPTAFYLCASSVTVKTEAFFGQGTRLTVV.

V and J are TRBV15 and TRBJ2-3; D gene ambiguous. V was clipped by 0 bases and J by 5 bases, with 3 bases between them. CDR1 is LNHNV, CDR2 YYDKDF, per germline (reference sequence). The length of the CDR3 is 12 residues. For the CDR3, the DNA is TGTGCCACCAGCAGAGACAGAGATACGCAGTATTTT. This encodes CATSRDRDTQYF.

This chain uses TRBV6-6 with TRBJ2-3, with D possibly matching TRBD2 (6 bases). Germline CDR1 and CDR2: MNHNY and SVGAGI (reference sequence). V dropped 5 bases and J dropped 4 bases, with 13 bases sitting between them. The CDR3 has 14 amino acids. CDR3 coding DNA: TGTGCCAGCAGTACGATTCTAGCGCCAGATACGCAGTATTTT. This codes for CASSTILAPDTQYF.

This chain's CDR3 is CASSPTGGGPDTQYF. DNA of the CDR3: TGTGCCAGCAGCCCGACGGGGGGGGGCCCAGATACGCAGTATTTT. The rearrangement uses TRBV14 and TRBJ2-3; the match to TRBD2 covers 8 bases. The germline V gene has CDR1 SGHDN and CDR2 FVKESK. The CDR3 spans 15 residues. V lost 4 bases to trimming and J lost 4 bases; unmatched junction nucleotides: 7.

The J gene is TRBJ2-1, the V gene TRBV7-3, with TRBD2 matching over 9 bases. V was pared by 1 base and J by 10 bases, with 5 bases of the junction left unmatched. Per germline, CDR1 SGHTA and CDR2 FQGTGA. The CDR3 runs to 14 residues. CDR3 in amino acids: CASSLKAGGVEQFF. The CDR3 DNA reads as TGTGCCAGCAGCTTAAAAGCGGGGGGAGTAGAGCAGTTCTTC.

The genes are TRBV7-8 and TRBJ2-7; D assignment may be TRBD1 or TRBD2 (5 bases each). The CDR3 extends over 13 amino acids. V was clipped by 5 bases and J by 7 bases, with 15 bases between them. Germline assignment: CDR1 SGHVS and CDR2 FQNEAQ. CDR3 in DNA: TGTGCCAGCAGCGACGGGGCGGTCTGGGAGCAGTACGTC. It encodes CASSDGAVWEQYV.

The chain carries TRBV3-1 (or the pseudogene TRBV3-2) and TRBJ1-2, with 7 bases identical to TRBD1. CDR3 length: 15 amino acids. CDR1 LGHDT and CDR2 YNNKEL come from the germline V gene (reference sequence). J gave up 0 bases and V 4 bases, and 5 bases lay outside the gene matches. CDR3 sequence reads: CASSPHGTANYGYTF. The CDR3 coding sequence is TGTGCCAGCAGCCCCCACGGGACAGCTAACTATGGCTACACCTTC.

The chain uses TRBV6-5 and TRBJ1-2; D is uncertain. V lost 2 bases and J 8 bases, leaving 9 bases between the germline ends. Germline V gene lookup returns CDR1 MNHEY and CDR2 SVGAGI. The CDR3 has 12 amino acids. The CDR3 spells CASSYGGNGYTF. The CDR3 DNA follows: TGTGCCAGCAGTTACGGAGGGAACGGCTACACCTTC.

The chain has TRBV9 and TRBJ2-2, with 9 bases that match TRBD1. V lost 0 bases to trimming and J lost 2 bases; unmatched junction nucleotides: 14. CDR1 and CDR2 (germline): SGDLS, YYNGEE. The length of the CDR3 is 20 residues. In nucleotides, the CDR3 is TGTGCCAGCAGCGTAGCGGGACAGGGAAGCGTGGGTTATAACACCGGGGAGCTGTTTTTT. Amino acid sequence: CASSVAGQGSVGYNTGELFF.

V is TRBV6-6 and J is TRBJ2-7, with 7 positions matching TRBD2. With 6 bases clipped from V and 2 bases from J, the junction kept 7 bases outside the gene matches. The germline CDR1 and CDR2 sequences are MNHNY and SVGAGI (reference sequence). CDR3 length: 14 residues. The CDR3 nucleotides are TGTGCCAGCAGAGCTAGCGGAATTCCCTACGAGCAGTACTTC. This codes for CASRASGIPYEQYF.